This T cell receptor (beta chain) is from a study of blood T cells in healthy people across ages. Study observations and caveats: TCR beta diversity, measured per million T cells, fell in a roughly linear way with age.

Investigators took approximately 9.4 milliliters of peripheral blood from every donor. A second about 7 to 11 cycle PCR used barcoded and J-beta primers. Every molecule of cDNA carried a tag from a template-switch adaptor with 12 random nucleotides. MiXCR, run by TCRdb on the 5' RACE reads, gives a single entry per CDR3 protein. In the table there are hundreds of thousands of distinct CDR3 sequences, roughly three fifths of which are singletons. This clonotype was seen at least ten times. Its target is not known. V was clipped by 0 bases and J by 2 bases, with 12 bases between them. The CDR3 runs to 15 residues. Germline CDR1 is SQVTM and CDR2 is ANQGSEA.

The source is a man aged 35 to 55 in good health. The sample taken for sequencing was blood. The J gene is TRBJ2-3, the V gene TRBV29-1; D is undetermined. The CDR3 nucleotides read TGCAGCGTTGAAGATCCGGGTCGGTACACAGATACGCAGTATTTT. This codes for CSVEDPGRYTDTQYF.